The entry that follows covers one TCR beta chain sequence. The antigen is unknown. The data belong to a study of regulatory and conventional T cells in RAG deficiency. The sorted conventional CD4+ T cells were CD25-low and CD127-high, with genomic DNA sequenced. Measured with immunoSEQ multiplex PCR; TCRdb has only the in-frame clones, and not every one. The table lists about 46,000 clones, 75% to 90% of them singletons, with 0.51% in the top ten. The V and J ends lost 0 bases and 8 bases, in that order; junction bases with no gene match: 18. The CDR3 consists of 20 residues. Germline V gives CDR1 LNHNV, CDR2 YYDKDF (reference sequence). Study-wide results and limits: Shannon entropy fell and Simpson indices rose in RAG-deficient patients. Other subsets showed 9 to 10-fold reductions, but Treg unique TCR beta sequences fell approximately 90-fold in these patients. Patient subsets had shorter CDR3s; Omenn Treg-Tconv overlap exceeded 85%.

This sample was shared with a second study, whose subject was regulatory T cells. That source notes: Amplification used 52 TRBV primers and 13 TRBJ primers. Regulatory T cells showed the strongest V-J pair restriction and V/J gene skewing among patient repertoires.

This receptor was taken from a human donor in good health. This rearrangement joins TRBV15 to TRBJ2-1; 11 positions agree with TRBD2. Material for sequencing was CD4+ effector T cells sorted from blood. CDR3 DNA sequence: TGTGCCACCAGCAGAGATGTCTACCTCGGGACTAGCGGCCCTGGGGATGAGCAGTTCTTC. Its translation: CATSRDVYLGTSGPGDEQFF.